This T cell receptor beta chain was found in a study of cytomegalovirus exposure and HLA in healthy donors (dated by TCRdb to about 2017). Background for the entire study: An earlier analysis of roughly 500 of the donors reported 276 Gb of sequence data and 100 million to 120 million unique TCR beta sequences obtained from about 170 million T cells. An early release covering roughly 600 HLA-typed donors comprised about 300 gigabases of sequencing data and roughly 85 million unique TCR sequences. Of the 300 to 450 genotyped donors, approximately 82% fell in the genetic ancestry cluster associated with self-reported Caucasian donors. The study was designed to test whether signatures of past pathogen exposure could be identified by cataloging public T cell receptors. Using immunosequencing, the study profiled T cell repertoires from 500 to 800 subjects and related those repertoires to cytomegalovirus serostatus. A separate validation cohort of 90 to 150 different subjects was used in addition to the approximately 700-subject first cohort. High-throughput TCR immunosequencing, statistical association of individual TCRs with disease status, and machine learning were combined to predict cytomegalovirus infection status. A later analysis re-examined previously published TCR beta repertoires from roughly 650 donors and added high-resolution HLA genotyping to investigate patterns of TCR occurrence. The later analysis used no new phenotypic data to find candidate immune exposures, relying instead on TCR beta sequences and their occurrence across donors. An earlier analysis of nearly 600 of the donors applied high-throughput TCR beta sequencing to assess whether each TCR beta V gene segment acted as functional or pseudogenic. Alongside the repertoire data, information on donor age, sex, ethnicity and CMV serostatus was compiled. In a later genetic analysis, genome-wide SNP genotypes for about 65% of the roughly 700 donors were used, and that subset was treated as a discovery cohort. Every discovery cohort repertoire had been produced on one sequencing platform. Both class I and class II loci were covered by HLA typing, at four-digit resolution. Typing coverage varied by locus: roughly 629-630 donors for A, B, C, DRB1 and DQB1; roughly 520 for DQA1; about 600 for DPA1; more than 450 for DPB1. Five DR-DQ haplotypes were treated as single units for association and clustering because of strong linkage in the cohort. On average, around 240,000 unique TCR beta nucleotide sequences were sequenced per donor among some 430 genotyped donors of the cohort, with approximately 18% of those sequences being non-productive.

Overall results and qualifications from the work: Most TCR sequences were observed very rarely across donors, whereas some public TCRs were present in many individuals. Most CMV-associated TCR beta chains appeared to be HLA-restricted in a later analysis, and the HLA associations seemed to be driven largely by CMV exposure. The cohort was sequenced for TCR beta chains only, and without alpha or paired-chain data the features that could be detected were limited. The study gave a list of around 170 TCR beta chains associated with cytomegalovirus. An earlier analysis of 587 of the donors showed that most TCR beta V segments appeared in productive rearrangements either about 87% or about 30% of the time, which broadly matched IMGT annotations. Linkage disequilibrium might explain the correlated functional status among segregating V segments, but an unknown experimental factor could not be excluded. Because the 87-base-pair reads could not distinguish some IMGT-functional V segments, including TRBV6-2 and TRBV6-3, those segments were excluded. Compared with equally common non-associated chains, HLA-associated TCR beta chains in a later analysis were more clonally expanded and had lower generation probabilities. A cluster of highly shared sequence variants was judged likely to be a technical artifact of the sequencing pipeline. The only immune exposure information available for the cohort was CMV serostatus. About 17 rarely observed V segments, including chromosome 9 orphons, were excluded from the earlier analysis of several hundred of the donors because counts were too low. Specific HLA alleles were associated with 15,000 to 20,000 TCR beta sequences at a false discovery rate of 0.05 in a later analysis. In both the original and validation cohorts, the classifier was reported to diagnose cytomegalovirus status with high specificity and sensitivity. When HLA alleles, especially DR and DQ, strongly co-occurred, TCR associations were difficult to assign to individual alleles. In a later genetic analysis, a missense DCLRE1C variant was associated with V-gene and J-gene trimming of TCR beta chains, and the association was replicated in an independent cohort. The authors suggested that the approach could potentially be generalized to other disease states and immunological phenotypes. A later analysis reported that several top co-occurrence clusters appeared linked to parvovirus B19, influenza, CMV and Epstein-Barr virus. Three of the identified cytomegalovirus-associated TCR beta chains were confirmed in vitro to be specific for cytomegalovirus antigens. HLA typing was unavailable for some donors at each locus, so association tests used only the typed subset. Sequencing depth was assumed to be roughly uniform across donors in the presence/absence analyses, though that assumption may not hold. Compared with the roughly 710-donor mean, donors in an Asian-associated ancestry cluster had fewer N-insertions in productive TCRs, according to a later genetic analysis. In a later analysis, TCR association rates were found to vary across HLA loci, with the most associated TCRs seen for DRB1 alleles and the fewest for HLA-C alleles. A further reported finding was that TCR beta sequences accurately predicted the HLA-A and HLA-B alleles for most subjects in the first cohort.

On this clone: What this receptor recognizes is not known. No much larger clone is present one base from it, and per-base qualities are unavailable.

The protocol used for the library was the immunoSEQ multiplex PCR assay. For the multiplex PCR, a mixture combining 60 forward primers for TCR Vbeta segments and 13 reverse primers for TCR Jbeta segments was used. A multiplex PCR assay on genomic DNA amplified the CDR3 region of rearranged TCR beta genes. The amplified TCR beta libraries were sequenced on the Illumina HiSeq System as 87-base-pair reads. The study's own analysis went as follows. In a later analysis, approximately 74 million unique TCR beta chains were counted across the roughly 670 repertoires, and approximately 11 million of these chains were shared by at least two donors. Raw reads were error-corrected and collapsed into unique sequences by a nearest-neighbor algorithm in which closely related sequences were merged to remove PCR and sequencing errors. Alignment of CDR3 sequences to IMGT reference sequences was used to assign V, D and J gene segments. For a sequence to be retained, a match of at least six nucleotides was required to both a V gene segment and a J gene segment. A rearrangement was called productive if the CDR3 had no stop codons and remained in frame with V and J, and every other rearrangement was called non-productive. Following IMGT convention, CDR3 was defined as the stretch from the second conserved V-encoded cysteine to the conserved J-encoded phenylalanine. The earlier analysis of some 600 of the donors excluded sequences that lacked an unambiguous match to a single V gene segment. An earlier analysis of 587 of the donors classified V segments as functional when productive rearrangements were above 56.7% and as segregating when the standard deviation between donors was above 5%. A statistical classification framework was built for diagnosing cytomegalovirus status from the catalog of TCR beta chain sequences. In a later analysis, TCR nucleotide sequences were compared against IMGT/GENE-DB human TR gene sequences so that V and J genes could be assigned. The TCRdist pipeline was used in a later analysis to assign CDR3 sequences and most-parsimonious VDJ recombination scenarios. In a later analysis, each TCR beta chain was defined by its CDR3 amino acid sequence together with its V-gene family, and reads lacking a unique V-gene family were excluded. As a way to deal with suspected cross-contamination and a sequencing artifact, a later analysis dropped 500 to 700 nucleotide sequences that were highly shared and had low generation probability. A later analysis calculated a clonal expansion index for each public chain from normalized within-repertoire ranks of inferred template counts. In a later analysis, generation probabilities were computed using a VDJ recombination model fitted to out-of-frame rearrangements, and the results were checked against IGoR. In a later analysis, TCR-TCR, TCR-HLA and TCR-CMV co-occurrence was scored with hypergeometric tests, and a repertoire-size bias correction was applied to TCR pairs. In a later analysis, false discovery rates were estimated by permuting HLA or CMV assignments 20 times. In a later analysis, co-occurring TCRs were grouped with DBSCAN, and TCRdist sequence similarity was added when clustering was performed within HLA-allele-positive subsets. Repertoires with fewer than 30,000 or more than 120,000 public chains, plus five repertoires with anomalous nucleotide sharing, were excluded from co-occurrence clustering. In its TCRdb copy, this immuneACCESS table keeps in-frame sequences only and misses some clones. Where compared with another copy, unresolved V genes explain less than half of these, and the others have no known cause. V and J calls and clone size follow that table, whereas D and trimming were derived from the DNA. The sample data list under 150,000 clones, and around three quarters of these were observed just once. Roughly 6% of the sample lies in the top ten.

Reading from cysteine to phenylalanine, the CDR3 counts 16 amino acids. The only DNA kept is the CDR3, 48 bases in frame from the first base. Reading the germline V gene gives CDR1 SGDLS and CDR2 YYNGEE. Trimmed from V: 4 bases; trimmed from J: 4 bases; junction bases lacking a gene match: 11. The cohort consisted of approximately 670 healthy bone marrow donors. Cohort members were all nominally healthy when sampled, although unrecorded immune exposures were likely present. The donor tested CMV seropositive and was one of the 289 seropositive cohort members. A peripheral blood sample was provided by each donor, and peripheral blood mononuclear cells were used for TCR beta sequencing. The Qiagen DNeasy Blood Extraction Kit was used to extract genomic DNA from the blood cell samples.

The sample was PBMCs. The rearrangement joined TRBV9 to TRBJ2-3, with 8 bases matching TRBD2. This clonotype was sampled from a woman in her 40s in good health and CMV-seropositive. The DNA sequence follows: TGTGCCAGCAGCCCAGCGGTCAGCGGGAGCTCAGATACGCAGTATTTT. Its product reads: CASSPAVSGSSDTQYF.